Reported below is one T cell receptor beta chain. What this receptor recognizes is not known. No qualities accompany the bases; no much larger clone lies one base away. The immunoSEQ Assay was the method used to sequence TCRbeta CDR3 regions. After extraction, genomic DNA underwent amplification by bias-controlled multiplex PCR, followed by high-throughput sequencing. Concerning the study's data processing: To quantify the absolute abundance of every unique TCRbeta CDR3 region, sequences were collapsed and filtered. Usable DNA was measured by amplifying reference genes present in all nucleated cells, and TCRbeta template counts were normalized to that usable DNA to estimate T cell fraction. Repertoire TCRs were annotated as SARS-CoV-2-specific when V gene, CDR3 amino acid sequence and J gene were exactly matched to a known reactive TCR set. The reference SARS-CoV-2 TCR set came from MIRA and was filtered for enrichment in COVID-19-positive ImmuneCODE repertoires, removing public or cross-reactive TCRs. Using the MIRA antigens, annotated TCRs were further analysed by specific ORF or by position within an ORF. Depth was the summed frequency of annotated unique rearrangements, while breadth was defined as annotated unique rearrangements over total unique productive rearrangements. Two-sided Wilcoxon rank-sum tests were used to compare TCR breadth between groups. Drawn from immuneACCESS, this table holds only the in-frame rearrangements with V and J called that TCRdb kept. Clones are partly lost; checked studies trace under half to an unresolved V gene and leave the rest unexplained. Clonal size and the V and J genes are those of that table, whereas D and trimming came from the DNA. Present in this sample are some 480,000 clones, around 90% of which were seen just once. The biggest ten clones account for 10% to 15% of the sample.

The treatment or condition label here, explained by the study, means: roughly 20 received Ad26.COV2.S at low or high dose, single or two shots; about 5 received placebo; per-sample allocation not given. Repertoires of vaccine and placebo recipients were sequenced from samples taken on day 63 after the first injection. Cohort 1b enrolled roughly 25 adults aged 18-55 years at a single site in Boston, USA, between 29 July and 7 August 2020. Ad26.COV2.S was a replication-incompetent adenovirus type 26 vector that expressed a prefusion-stabilized SARS-CoV-2 spike protein derived from the original Wuhan strain. From a lookup of the germline V gene, CDR1 and CDR2 are MNHNS and SASEGT. The CDR3 contains 15 residues, cysteine and phenylalanine counted. The sequence is cut down to CDR3 DNA, 45 bases in frame from base 1. V was cut back by 1 base and J by 5 bases, leaving a gap of 12 bases between them. These data are taken from a study of Ad26.COV2.S vaccination and SARS-CoV-2 variants (dated by TCRdb to about 2021). For the wider study: Donors in the vaccine arm were drawn from COV1001, a phase I-IIa trial of Ad26.COV2.S in healthy adults that was multicentre, randomized, double-blind and placebo-controlled. Ad26.COV2.S was given intramuscularly at 5x10^10 or 1x10^11 viral particles, as a single shot or as two shots 56 days apart. Sequencing of the TCRbeta repertoire served to evaluate the specificity and breadth of SARS-CoV-2-reactive T cell receptors following Ad26.COV2.S vaccination. The TCR-sequenced set comprised around 30 samples: around 20 Ad26.COV2.S vaccine recipients, 5 placebo recipients and 8 SARS-CoV-2 convalescent individuals. Trial participants were randomized into five groups of five, in which low-dose or high-dose Ad26.COV2.S was given once or twice, or placebo was given on both occasions. Blinding of investigators to trial group allocation was maintained during experiments and outcome assessment. The investigation overall reported the following: Comparable non-spike TCR breadth was observed between vaccine and placebo recipients, consistent with only spike being contained in the vaccine. Spike-specific TCR breadth was higher in Ad26.COV2.S recipients than in placebo recipients (P = 0.0014). It was noted by the authors that total T cell responses may have been underestimated by the TCR breadth and depth analyses. The study was not powered for comparison of responses between vaccine doses or regimens. After vaccination, substantial breadth of spike-specific CD8+ and CD4+ T cell responses was reported.

The receptor was isolated from a person between 18 and 65 years old who received the Ad26.COV2.S COVID-19 vaccine or a placebo. The chain was built from TRBV6-1 and TRBJ1-5; possibly the D gene is TRBD1, per 6 matching bases. The sample in question was peripheral blood, obtained in a trial of Ad26.COV2.S vaccine versus placebo. For the CDR3, the sequence is CASSEGGGAHQPQHF. The DNA sequence reads TGTGCCAGCAGTGAAGGTGGGGGGGCGCATCAGCCCCAGCATTTT.